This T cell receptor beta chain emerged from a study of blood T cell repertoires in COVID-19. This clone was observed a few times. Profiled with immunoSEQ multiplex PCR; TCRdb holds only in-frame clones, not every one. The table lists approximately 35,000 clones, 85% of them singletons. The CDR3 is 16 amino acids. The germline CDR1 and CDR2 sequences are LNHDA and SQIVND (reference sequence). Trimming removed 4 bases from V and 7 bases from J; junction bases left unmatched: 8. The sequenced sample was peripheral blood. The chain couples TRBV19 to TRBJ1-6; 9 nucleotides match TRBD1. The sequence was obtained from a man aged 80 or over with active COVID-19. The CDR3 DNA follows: TGTGCCAGTAGTACCCCGGGACAGGGACTCAATTCACCCCTCCACTTT. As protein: CASSTPGQGLNSPLHF.